The T cell receptor (beta chain) under discussion was sequenced for a study of blood T cell repertoires in COVID-19. About the study: The study drew acute and convalescent COVID-19 samples from the United States, Italy and Spain. T cells, B-cell-depleted T cells, or PBMCs supplied cDNA or gDNA.

As handled by the study authors: Estimation of nucleated cell counts relied on the amplification of reference gene primers. The assay was immunoSEQ multiplex PCR, and TCRdb's table has in-frame clones only and misses some. V, J and clone size were drawn from that table, and D and trimming were deduced from the DNA. The sample includes about 120,000 clones, approximately 87% of them seen just once. Germline CDR1 is SGHNT and CDR2 is YYREEE (reference sequence). This CDR3 spans 14 amino acids. J gave up 3 bases and V 4 bases, and 4 bases lay outside the gene matches. The sequenced sample was peripheral blood. The receptor's source is a woman aged 45-60 years with acute or convalescent COVID-19. The chain carries TRBV5-4 and TRBJ1-2; TRBD1 aligns across 9 bases. The DNA of the CDR3 is TGTGCCAGCAGCCGGGACAGGGCCGACTATGGCTACACCTTC. This encodes CASSRDRADYGYTF.